The clone carrying this T cell receptor beta chain appeared a single time. Per the original methods: For nucleated cells, counts were estimated from reference gene primer amplification. TCRdb keeps only in-frame clones here, not all; method: immunoSEQ multiplex PCR. That table gives V, J and clone size, and the DNA gave D and trimming. This sample has 200,000 to 300,000 clones, with more than 90% found just once. This sample is drawn from a study of blood T cell repertoires in COVID-19. Overall study context: The samples span acute and convalescent COVID-19 from the United States, Italy and Spain. Sources were T cells, B-cell-depleted T cells, or PBMCs; the material itself was cDNA or gDNA.

During active infection, Seattle patients enrolled and were then monitored through disease. Germline assignment: CDR1 SGHTA and CDR2 FQGNSA. CDR3 length: 13 residues. The V end was cut by 3 bases, the J end by 5 bases, with 7 bases between. The V gene is TRBV7-2, the J gene TRBJ2-2, with D possibly matching TRBD1 (6 bases). This clonotype originated in a person aged 18 to 35 with COVID-19, enrolled during active disease. The sample was peripheral blood. CDR3 in amino acids: CASSFDRTGELFF. CDR3 in DNA: TGTGCCAGCAGCTTCGACAGGACCGGGGAGCTGTTTTTT.